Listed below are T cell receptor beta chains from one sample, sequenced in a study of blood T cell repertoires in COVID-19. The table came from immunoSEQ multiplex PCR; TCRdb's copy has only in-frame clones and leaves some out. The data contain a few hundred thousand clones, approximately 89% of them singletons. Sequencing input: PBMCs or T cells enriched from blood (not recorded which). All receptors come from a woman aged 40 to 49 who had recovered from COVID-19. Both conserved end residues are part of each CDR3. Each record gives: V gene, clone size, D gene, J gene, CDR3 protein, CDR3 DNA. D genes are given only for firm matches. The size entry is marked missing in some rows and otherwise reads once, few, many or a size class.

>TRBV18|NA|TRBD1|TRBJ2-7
CASSPEGQPYEQYF
TGTGCCAGCTCACCTGAGGGACAGCCCTACGAGCAGTACTTC
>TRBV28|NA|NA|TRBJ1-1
CASSRLAGEAFF
TGTGCCAGCAGTAGGTTGGCGGGTGAAGCTTTCTTT
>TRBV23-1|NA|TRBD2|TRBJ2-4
CASSQSTDPSGLAKNIQYF
TGCGCCAGCAGTCAATCCACTGACCCTAGCGGCTTAGCCAAAAACATTCAGTACTTC
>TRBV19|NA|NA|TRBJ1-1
CASSQNTEAFF
TGTGCCAGTAGCCAGAACACTGAAGCTTTCTTT
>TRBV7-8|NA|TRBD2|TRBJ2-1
CASSLASQAGVAGQQFF
TGTGCCAGCAGCTTAGCATCCCAGGCGGGGGTCGCAGGTCAGCAGTTCTTC
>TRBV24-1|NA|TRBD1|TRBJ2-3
CATLDRVTDTQYF
TGTGCCACCTTAGACAGGGTGACAGATACGCAGTATTTT
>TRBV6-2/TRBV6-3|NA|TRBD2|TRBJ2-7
CASSVLAGGSEQYF
TGTGCCAGCAGTGTTCTAGCGGGAGGCTCGGAGCAGTACTTC
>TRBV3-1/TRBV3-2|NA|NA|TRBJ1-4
CASSLRDINEKLFF
TGTGCCAGCAGCCTACGGGACATTAATGAAAAACTGTTTTTT
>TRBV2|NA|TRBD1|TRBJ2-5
CASSPDRSQETQYF
TGTGCCAGCAGTCCGGACAGGTCACAAGAGACCCAGTACTTC
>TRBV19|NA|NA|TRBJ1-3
CASSGQGLSGNTIYF
TGTGCCAGTAGTGGGCAGGGGCTCTCTGGAAACACCATATATTTT
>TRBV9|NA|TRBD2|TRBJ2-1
CASSIERELDEQFF
TGTGCCAGCAGCATTGAGCGGGAGTTGGATGAGCAGTTCTTC
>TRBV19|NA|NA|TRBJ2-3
CASSALLRSTDTQYF
TGTGCCAGTAGTGCCCTCCTTCGGTCTACAGATACGCAGTATTTT
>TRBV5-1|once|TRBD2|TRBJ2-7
CASSLGTSGKGEQYF
TGCGCCAGCAGCTTGGGGACTAGCGGGAAGGGGGAGCAGTACTTC
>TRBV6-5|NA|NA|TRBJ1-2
CASSYSRGFLNYGYTF
TGTGCCAGCAGTTACTCCCGGGGATTCCTTAACTATGGCTACACCTTC
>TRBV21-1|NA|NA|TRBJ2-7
CASSLHRRAHEQYF
TGTGCCAGCAGCCTCCATAGGAGGGCCCACGAGCAGTACTTC
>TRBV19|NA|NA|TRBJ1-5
CASSIFMAGNQPQHF
TGTGCCAGTAGTATATTTATGGCAGGGAATCAGCCCCAGCATTTT
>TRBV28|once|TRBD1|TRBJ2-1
CASIPGGTGGNEQFF
TGTGCCAGCATCCCGGGGGGGACAGGGGGTAATGAGCAGTTCTTC
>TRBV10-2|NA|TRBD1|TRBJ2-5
CASSGAGQGKETQYF
TGCGCCAGCAGTGGAGCGGGACAGGGAAAGGAGACCCAGTACTTC
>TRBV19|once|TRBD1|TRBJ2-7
CASSKTGVEQYF
TGTGCCAGTAGTAAGACAGGGGTCGAGCAGTACTTC
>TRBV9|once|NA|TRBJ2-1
CASSGSSYNEQFF
TGTGCCAGCAGCGGGAGCTCCTACAATGAGCAGTTCTTC
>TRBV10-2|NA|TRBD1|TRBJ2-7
CASRPTGKAYEQYF
TGCGCCAGCAGACCGACAGGGAAAGCGTACGAGCAGTACTTC
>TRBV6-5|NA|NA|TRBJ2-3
CASSYPSAKDTQYF
TGTGCCAGCAGTTACCCCTCCGCGAAGGATACGCAGTATTTT
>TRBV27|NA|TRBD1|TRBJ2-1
CASSLDRDIYNEQFF
TGTGCCAGCAGCCTAGACAGGGATATATACAATGAGCAGTTCTTC
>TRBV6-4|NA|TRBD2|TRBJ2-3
CASSDSGTSGGDTQYF
TGTGCCAGCAGTGATTCCGGGACTAGCGGCGGAGATACGCAGTATTTT
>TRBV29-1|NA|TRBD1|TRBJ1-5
CSVGTGQGEVPQHF
TGCAGCGTTGGGACAGGACAGGGAGAAGTGCCCCAGCATTTT